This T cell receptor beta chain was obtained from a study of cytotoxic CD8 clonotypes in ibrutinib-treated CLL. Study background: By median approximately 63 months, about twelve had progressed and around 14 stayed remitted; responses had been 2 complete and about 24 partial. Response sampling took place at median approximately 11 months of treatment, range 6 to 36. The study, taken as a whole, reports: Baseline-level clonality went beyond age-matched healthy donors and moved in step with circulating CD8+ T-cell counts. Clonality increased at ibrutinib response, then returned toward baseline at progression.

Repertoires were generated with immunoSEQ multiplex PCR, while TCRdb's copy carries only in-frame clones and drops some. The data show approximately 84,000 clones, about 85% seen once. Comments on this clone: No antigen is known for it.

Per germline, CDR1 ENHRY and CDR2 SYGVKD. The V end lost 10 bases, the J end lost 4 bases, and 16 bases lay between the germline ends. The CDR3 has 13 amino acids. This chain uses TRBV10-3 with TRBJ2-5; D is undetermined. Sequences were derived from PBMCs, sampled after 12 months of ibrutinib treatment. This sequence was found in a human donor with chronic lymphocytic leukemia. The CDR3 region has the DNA TGTGCCACCGGGTCGAACCCTGGAGAGACCCAGTACTTC. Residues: CATGSNPGETQYF.